One and the same sample provided the 21 T cell receptor beta chains below, sequenced in a study of blood T cell repertoires in COVID-19. TCRdb's copy holds only in-frame clones and misses some; the assay was immunoSEQ multiplex PCR. The sample has around 170,000 clones; roughly 80% are singletons. Sample: peripheral blood. The source is a middle-aged woman with acute or convalescent COVID-19.

The chain is built from TRBV7-9 and TRBJ1-2; D is perhaps TRBD1 (5 bases). With 5 bases removed from V and 3 bases from J, the gap between germline ends came to 19 bases. The germline V gene encodes CDR1 SEHNR and CDR2 FQNEAQ (reference sequence). The CDR3 sequence is 16 residues long. The CDR3 loop is CASSTGGGGVDYGYTF. The CDR3 DNA is TGTGCCAGCAGCACAGGAGGTGGAGGGGTCGACTATGGCTACACCTTC.

The chain employs TRBV5-1 and TRBJ2-7; D may be TRBD1 (6 bases). The CDR3 consists of 15 residues. The germline V and J ends were trimmed by 3 bases and 0 bases, with 13 bases remaining between them. Per germline, CDR1 SGHRS and CDR2 YFSETQ. In DNA, the CDR3 is TGCGCCAGCAGCTCCGGACAGCCGAGCTCCTACGAGCAGTACTTC. It specifies CASSSGQPSSYEQYF.

There are many counts of this clone. The rearrangement links TRBV28 to TRBJ2-1; maybe TRBD1 (6 bases). The germline V gene encodes CDR1 MDHEN and CDR2 SYDVKM. The CDR3 is 16 amino acids. The germline V and J ends were trimmed by 2 bases and 7 bases, with 18 bases remaining between them. Written as DNA, the CDR3 is TGTGCCAGCAGTTTAAGTACAGGGAGAAACGGGAATGAGCAGTTCTTC. It is translated as CASSLSTGRNGNEQFF.

The rearrangement uses TRBV5-1 and TRBJ2-7, with a tentative D call TRBD1 (6 bases). V lost 4 bases and J 4 bases, leaving 15 bases between the germline ends. The CDR3 has 14 amino acids. Germline loops: CDR1 SGHRS, CDR2 YFSETQ. DNA for the CDR3: TGCGCCAGCAGCGCACAGGGTTTTCGTTACGAGCAGTACTTC. Its translation: CASSAQGFRYEQYF.

The genes are TRBV5-1 and TRBJ1-6; 7 bases line up with TRBD1. Trimming removed 1 base from V and 7 bases from J; junction bases left unmatched: 11. Germline V gene data show CDR1 as SGHRS and CDR2 as YFSETQ. The CDR3 runs 17 residues. This CDR3 is CASSLIFDGGGNSPLHF. DNA of the CDR3: TGCGCCAGCAGCTTGATCTTCGATGGAGGGGGCAATTCACCCCTCCACTTT.

The gene calls are TRBV27 and TRBJ1-5; 8 nucleotides align to TRBD1. Germline V gene data show CDR1 as MNHEY and CDR2 as SMNVEV (reference sequence). V shed 5 bases, J shed 4 bases, and the junction held 1 base outside the gene matches. The CDR3 is made up of 13 amino acids. The CDR3 here is CASSRQGNQPQHF. CDR3 DNA: TGTGCCAGCAGTCGACAGGGGAATCAGCCCCAGCATTTT.

The rearrangement uses TRBV19 and TRBJ1-6; no reliable D call. The CDR3 extends over 15 amino acids. Trimming removed 0 bases at V and 7 bases at J, with 10 bases between. Per germline, CDR1 LNHDA and CDR2 SQIVND (reference sequence). The CDR3 region is CASSIDLDSNSPLHF. In DNA form, the CDR3 reads TGTGCCAGTAGTATAGATCTGGACTCGAATTCACCCCTCCACTTT. The full variable domain, with the rest looked up from reference TRBV19 and TRBJ1-6, is DGGITQSPKYLFRKEGQNVTLSCEQNLNHDAMYWYRQDPGQGLRLIYYSQIVNDFQKGDIAEGYSVSREKKESFPLTVTSAQKNPTAFYLCASSIDLDSNSPLHFGNGTRLTVT.

V usage is TRBV6-2 or TRBV6-3 and J usage is TRBJ1-5, with D maybe TRBD1 (5 bases). The CDR3 sequence is 19 residues long. Trimming took 2 bases from V and 2 from J, leaving 22 bases between them. The germline V gene has CDR1 MNHEY and CDR2 SVGEGT. This chain's CDR3 is CASSYPFGGSSNGNQPQHF. The DNA of the CDR3 is TGTGCCAGCAGTTACCCCTTTGGGGGGTCTTCGAATGGCAATCAGCCCCAGCATTTT.

V gene TRBV29-1 combines with J gene TRBJ2-1, with 7 bases identical to TRBD1. Trimming at V came to 6 bases and at J to 8 bases, leaving 1 base not matched to a gene. The germline V gene has CDR1 SQVTM and CDR2 ANQGSEA. There are 10 residues in the CDR3. This CDR3 reads CSVTGDEQFF. CDR3 DNA sequence: TGCAGCGTCACAGGGGATGAGCAGTTCTTC.

A remark on this clone: The germline gene is not matched at one end of the junction; a read error may be the cause. The J gene is TRBJ2-7, the V gene TRBV7-7; 10 bases line up with TRBD1. Germline CDR1 and CDR2: SSHAT and FNYEAQ (reference sequence). The CDR3 length is 15 residues. The CDR3 is CASSPRQGAFYEQYF. The CDR3 bases are TGTGCTAGCAGCCCAAGACAGGGGGCATTCTACGAGCAGTACTTC.

The chain carries TRBV19 and TRBJ1-6; D not certain. The length of the CDR3 is 12 residues. The V gene's germline CDR1 is LNHDA and CDR2 SQIVND (reference sequence). Trimming shortened V by 6 bases and J by 7 bases, and 7 bases separated the two germline ends. CDR3 sequence reads: CASRNRNSPLHF. In DNA, the CDR3 is TGTGCCAGTAGGAATAGAAATTCACCCCTCCACTTT.

The V call is TRBV28, the J call TRBJ2-1, with a possible D match to TRBD1 (5 bases). The CDR3 consists of 13 residues. From germline, CDR1 is MDHEN and CDR2 SYDVKM. V was pared by 2 bases and J by 8 bases, with 10 bases between. The CDR3 loop is CASSLRGSHEQFF. In DNA form, the CDR3 reads TGTGCCAGCAGTTTAAGGGGCTCCCATGAGCAGTTCTTC.

Of note for this clone: At one end, the junction sequence differs from germline, possibly due to a read error. This rearrangement joins TRBV28 to TRBJ2-7; 11 bases map to TRBD2. The CDR3 is 14 amino acids. Germline V lookup: CDR1 MDHEN, CDR2 SYDVKM. CDR3 DNA sequence: TGTGCCGGCAGCCTACTAGCGGGAGTTGGCGAGCAGTACTTC. It specifies CAGSLLAGVGEQYF. Based on the CDR3 plus reference TRBV28 and TRBJ2-7, the full variable domain is DVKVTQSSRYLVKRTGEKVFLECVQDMDHENMFWYRQDPGLGLRLIYFSYDVKMKEKGDIPEGYSVSREKKERFSLILESASTNQTSMYLCAGSLLAGVGEQYFGPGTRLTVT.

The CDR3 reads CASSFGQSHQPQHF. The CDR3 DNA follows: TGTGCCAGCAGCTTCGGACAGAGCCATCAGCCCCAGCATTTT. V is TRBV3-1 (or the pseudogene TRBV3-2) and J is TRBJ1-5, with TRBD1 as a possible D gene (6 bases). The V and J ends lost 5 bases and 5 bases respectively, with 13 bases between them. The germline gives CDR1 LGHDT, CDR2 YNNKEL (reference sequence). This CDR3 comprises 14 residues.

The CDR3: CASSLGITGIYEQYF. The CDR3 region has the DNA TGCGCCAGCAGCTTGGGGATTACAGGGATTTACGAGCAGTACTTC. V gene TRBV5-1 combines with J gene TRBJ2-7, with D possibly matching TRBD1 (6 bases). The V gene's germline CDR1 is SGHRS and CDR2 YFSETQ. This CDR3 comprises 15 residues. V was trimmed by 0 bases and J by 4 bases, leaving 14 bases between them.

The chain recombines TRBV7-6 with TRBJ2-2; D gene uncertain. The V gene lost 6 bases and the J gene lost 7 bases, with 15 bases spanning the gap. The germline V gene encodes CDR1 SGHVS and CDR2 FNYEAQ. The CDR3 is 14 residues long. The CDR3 loop reads CASSFGAGIGELFF. The CDR3 bases are TGTGCCAGCAGTTTTGGAGCCGGTATCGGGGAGCTGTTTTTT.

This clone has just one count. The chain uses TRBV11-2 and TRBJ2-3; TRBD2 matches at 8 bases. Germline CDR1 is SGHAT and CDR2 is FQNNGV. CDR3 size: 17 residues. V was clipped by 1 base and J by 1 base; unmatched bases: 7. CDR3 DNA sequence: TGTGCCAGCAGCTTAGTTCGGGAGGGGGGGGGCACAGATACGCAGTATTTT. Amino acids: CASSLVREGGGTDTQYF.

The V gene is TRBV9, the J gene TRBJ1-2; D is perhaps TRBD1 (6 bases). Germline V gene lookup returns CDR1 SGDLS and CDR2 YYNGEE. The CDR3 has 17 amino acids. Trimming cost V 0 bases and J 2 bases, with 17 bases left between them. The CDR3, as DNA: TGTGCCAGCAGCGTAGGACCCGCAGGGGAGTCCAACTATGGCTACACCTTC. Its protein product is CASSVGPAGESNYGYTF.

This chain connects TRBV12-3 or TRBV12-4 to TRBJ1-6; 8 bases align to TRBD1. CDR3 length: 12 residues. V dropped 8 bases and J dropped 9; count of bases not matched to a gene: 3. For the CDR3, the DNA is TGTGCCAGCCGACAGGGGCGTTCACCCCTCCACTTT. Translation: CASRQGRSPLHF.

The chain combines TRBV6-6 with TRBJ2-7; the D gene is possibly TRBD1 (6 bases). Germline values: CDR1 MNHNY, CDR2 SVGAGI (reference sequence). The CDR3 covers 16 residues. V lost 6 bases and J 5 bases, leaving 23 bases between the germline ends. The CDR3 DNA reads as TGTGCCAGCAGACGCCGGACAGTTTTACCCGGGGACGAGCAGTACTTC. It yields the protein CASRRRTVLPGDEQYF.

This clone has only one observation. The chain is built from TRBV27 and TRBJ2-7; D may be TRBD2 (5 bases). In germline, CDR1 is MNHEY, CDR2 SMNVEV (reference sequence). The V gene lost 5 bases and the J gene lost 0 bases, with 11 bases spanning the gap. There are 14 residues in the CDR3. Here the CDR3 DNA reads TGTGCCAGCAGTCGATCGGGAAGCTCCTACGAGCAGTACTTC. Amino acids: CASSRSGSSYEQYF.